These 23 T cell receptor beta chains were all obtained from the same sample, sequenced in a study of blood T cell repertoires in COVID-19 (dated by TCRdb to between 2020 and 2021). The library was produced with the immunoSEQ multiplex PCR assay. The table was pulled from immuneACCESS by TCRdb, which kept in-frame rearrangements only. Such tables lose some clones; where checked, under half of the loss comes from unresolved V genes, and the rest has no known cause. This sample gives 100,000 or so clones in total; roughly 76% of them show up just once. The top ten clonotypes cover 8.5% to 12% of the sample. The sequencing sample was made of peripheral blood. Receptors were obtained from a human donor in a cohort sampled during active COVID-19.

This rearrangement joins TRBV3-1 (or the pseudogene TRBV3-2) to TRBJ2-7; TRBD2 is a possible D gene (6 bases). Germline CDR1 and CDR2: LGHDT and YNNKEL (reference sequence). The CDR3 is made up of 16 amino acids. Trimming took 3 bases from V and 4 from J, leaving 19 bases between them. In nucleotides, the CDR3 is TGTGCCAGCAGCCATGCGGGACCGCGTCCCTATTACGAGCAGTACTTC. This gives the protein CASSHAGPRPYYEQYF.

This clone was counted a single time. The V and J genes are TRBV28 and TRBJ1-1, with 8 nucleotides matching TRBD1. Germline V lookup: CDR1 MDHEN, CDR2 SYDVKM. The CDR3 extends over 14 amino acids. With V trimmed by 6 bases and J by 2 bases, 5 bases remained unmatched. The DNA for the CDR3 is TGTGCCAGCAGCCCGGGACAGGCAAACACTGAAGCTTTCTTT. This codes for CASSPGQANTEAFF. Using reference TRBV28 and TRBJ1-1 for the parts outside the CDR3, the full variable domain is DVKVTQSSRYLVKRTGEKVFLECVQDMDHENMFWYRQDPGLGLRLIYFSYDVKMKEKGDIPEGYSVSREKKERFSLILESASTNQTSMYLCASSPGQANTEAFFGQGTRLTVV.

This chain connects TRBV2 to TRBJ2-1; TRBD2 agrees at 12 bases. This CDR3 has 16 residues. Trimming removed 2 bases from V and 2 bases from J; junction bases left unmatched: 1. From germline, CDR1 is SNHLY and CDR2 FYNNEI. This CDR3 is CASSEWTSGTYNEQFF. CDR3 coding DNA: TGTGCCAGCAGTGAATGGACTAGCGGGACCTACAATGAGCAGTTCTTC. Drawing the rest from reference TRBV2 and TRBJ2-1, the complete variable domain is EPEVTQTPSHQVTQMGQEVILRCVPISNHLYFYWYRQILGQKVEFLVSFYNNEISEKSEIFDDQFSVERPDGSNFTLKIRSTKLEDSAMYFCASSEWTSGTYNEQFFGPGTRLTVL.

The V gene is TRBV6-2 or TRBV6-3, the J gene TRBJ2-3; D ambiguous. The CDR3 contains 13 residues. V dropped 2 bases and J dropped 6 bases, with 9 bases sitting between them. CDR1 is MNHEY and CDR2 is SVGEGT in the germline V gene. The CDR3 sequence is CASSYRQADTQYF. The CDR3 DNA reads as TGTGCCAGCAGTTACCGCCAGGCGGATACGCAGTATTTT.

The chain links TRBV6-2 or TRBV6-3 to TRBJ2-7; 7 nucleotides match TRBD2. The V gene's germline CDR1 is MNHEY and CDR2 SVGEGT. The CDR3 is made up of 15 amino acids. Trimming took 0 bases from V and 2 from J; bases not matched to a gene: 4. The CDR3 DNA follows: TGTGCCAGCAGTTACTCCCCAGCGGGGACCTACGAGCAGTACTTC. The encoded protein is CASSYSPAGTYEQYF.

This chain links TRBV5-1 with TRBJ1-4; TRBD1 agrees at 9 bases. This CDR3 comprises 14 residues. V lost 4 bases, J lost 8 bases, and 6 bases stayed unmatched. Germline CDR1 is SGHRS and CDR2 is YFSETQ. This CDR3 is CASSLQGAREKLFF. In nucleotides, the CDR3 is TGCGCCAGCAGCCTACAGGGGGCGCGAGAAAAACTGTTTTTT.

The gene calls are TRBV24-1 and TRBJ2-5; 10 nucleotides align to TRBD2. This CDR3 contains 15 residues. Germline V gene lookup returns CDR1 KGHDR and CDR2 SFDVKD. V shed 6 bases, J shed 3 bases, and the junction held 6 bases outside the gene matches. CDR3 sequence (DNA): TGTGCCACCAGTCGAGGCCTAGCGGGGGAAGAGACCCAGTACTTC. It specifies CATSRGLAGEETQYF.

This clone was found once. The V gene is TRBV6-6, the J gene TRBJ1-5, with 7 bases that match TRBD1. V trimming: 6 bases; J trimming: 5 bases; junction bases outside the gene matches: 10. There are 15 residues in the CDR3. The germline V gene encodes CDR1 MNHNY and CDR2 SVGAGI (reference sequence). The CDR3, as DNA: TGTGCCAGCAGGGGATTGACAGGGATGGATCAGCCCCAGCATTTT. Its translation: CASRGLTGMDQPQHF.

This clone has just a few counts. The J gene is TRBJ1-5, the V gene TRBV4-1; a weak D match, TRBD1 (5 bases). The CDR3 runs to 16 residues. With 1 base removed from V and 5 bases from J, the gap between germline ends came to 15 bases. The germline V gene has CDR1 MGHRA and CDR2 YSYEKL. The CDR3 region is CASSQGWGVKDQPQHF. CDR3 nucleotide sequence: TGCGCCAGCAGCCAAGGATGGGGGGTGAAAGATCAGCCCCAGCATTTT.

The gene calls are TRBV6-4 and TRBJ1-5, with 8 bases aligning to TRBD1. CDR3 size: 14 residues. V lost 8 bases to trimming and J lost 0 bases; unmatched junction nucleotides: 3. From germline, CDR1 is MRHNA and CDR2 SNTAGT. The CDR3 here is CASPQGDSNQPQHF. The DNA for the CDR3 is TGTGCCAGCCCACAGGGGGATAGCAATCAGCCCCAGCATTTT.

The chain carries TRBV18 and TRBJ1-5; tentative D call: TRBD1 (5 bases). This CDR3 has 13 amino acids. V was clipped by 5 bases and J by 8 bases, with 13 bases between them. Germline V CDR1 and CDR2: KGHSH, LQKENI. The CDR3 protein is CASSATEVEPQHF. CDR3 sequence (DNA): TGTGCCAGCTCAGCGACAGAAGTGGAGCCCCAGCATTTT.

V is TRBV4-1 and J is TRBJ2-4; possible D gene TRBD1, 6 bases. This CDR3 is built from 13 residues. CDR1 MGHRA and CDR2 YSYEKL come from the germline V gene. The V end lost 1 base, the J end lost 15 bases, and 16 bases lay between the germline ends. The CDR3 protein is CASSQGQRGGLYF. The CDR3 DNA sequence: TGCGCCAGCAGCCAAGGTCAGAGAGGGGGATTGTACTTC.

This chain joins TRBV28 and TRBJ1-1; 12 bases fit TRBD1. Germline V CDR1 and CDR2: MDHEN, SYDVKM. The junction had 19 bases not matched to a gene; V was cut back by 4 bases and J by 4 bases. CDR3 length: 20 amino acids. The CDR3 coding sequence is TGTGCCAGCAGTTCGGAATCTTGGGGTCCGGGACAGGGGGCGCGCACTGAAGCTTTCTTT. Translation gives CASSSESWGPGQGARTEAFF.

The rearrangement links TRBV11-3 to TRBJ2-7, with D perhaps matching TRBD2 (5 bases). The CDR3 totals 13 residues. Trimming left V 2 bases short and J 3 bases short, with 8 bases between. The germline gives CDR1 SGHNT, CDR2 YENEEA. The CDR3 nucleotides read TGTGCCAGCAGCTTAATCGAGGGCTACGAGCAGTACTTC. It yields the protein CASSLIEGYEQYF.

This clone was recorded a few times. This chain links TRBV19 with TRBJ1-5; 10 bases fit TRBD1. The CDR3 extends over 14 amino acids. V lost 8 bases to trimming and J lost 3 bases; unmatched junction nucleotides: 4. Per the germline V gene, CDR1 is LNHDA and CDR2 is SQIVND (reference sequence). The CDR3 bases are TGTGCCAGTGACAGGGGGCTCCACAATCAGCCCCAGCATTTT. Its translation is CASDRGLHNQPQHF. Full variable domain (rest looked up from reference TRBV19 and TRBJ1-5): DGGITQSPKYLFRKEGQNVTLSCEQNLNHDAMYWYRQDPGQGLRLIYYSQIVNDFQKGDIAEGYSVSREKKESFPLTVTSAQKNPTAFYLCASDRGLHNQPQHFGDGTRLSIL.

This clone occurred once. The chain links TRBV24-1 to TRBJ1-5; TRBD1 aligns across 11 bases. The CDR3 covers 16 residues. Germline CDR1 KGHDR, CDR2 SFDVKD. V dropped 9 bases and J dropped 6; count of bases not matched to a gene: 12. CDR3 in amino acids: CATSGGDRGFIQPQHF. CDR3 coding DNA: TGTGCCACCTCCGGCGGGGACAGGGGGTTTATTCAGCCCCAGCATTTT.

The chain uses TRBV19 and TRBJ1-5; unclear D gene. The CDR3 length is 15 residues. Trimming took 4 bases from V and 2 from J, leaving 12 bases between them. Germline V gene lookup returns CDR1 LNHDA and CDR2 SQIVND (reference sequence). The DNA of the CDR3 is TGTGCCAGTAGTAACCCCCCCTATGGCAATCAGCCCCAGCATTTT. This codes for CASSNPPYGNQPQHF.

This clone was seen just once. This chain links TRBV20-1 with TRBJ1-1; 8 bases line up with TRBD1. Germline-derived CDR1 and CDR2 are DFQATT and SNEGSKA (reference sequence). This CDR3 contains 11 residues. The CDR3 spells CSARGPNEAFF. CDR3 sequence (DNA): TGCAGCGCCAGGGGGCCGAATGAAGCTTTCTTT.

The CDR3 DNA sequence: TGTGCCAGCAGCGTAGCACCGGGACAGCGCTACGAGCAGTACTTC. This gives the protein CASSVAPGQRYEQYF. The gene calls are TRBV9 and TRBJ2-7; 7 positions agree with TRBD1. Trimming cost V 0 bases and J 3 bases; bases outside gene matches: 6. The CDR3 totals 15 residues. Germline CDR1 is SGDLS and CDR2 is YYNGEE.

The rearrangement uses TRBV5-1 and TRBJ1-1; 9 bases line up with TRBD1. V was pared by 3 bases and J by 5 bases, with 2 bases of the junction left unmatched. Germline-derived CDR1 and CDR2 are SGHRS and YFSETQ. The CDR3 contains 13 residues. CDR3 sequence: CASSWTGVTEAFF. CDR3 DNA: TGCGCCAGCAGCTGGACAGGGGTAACTGAAGCTTTCTTT. Combining the CDR3 with reference TRBV5-1 and TRBJ1-1 gives the whole variable domain KAGVTQTPRYLIKTRGQQVTLSCSPISGHRSVSWYQQTPGQGLQFLFEYFSETQRNKGNFPGRFSGRQFSNSRSEMNVSTLELGDSALYLCASSWTGVTEAFFGQGTRLTVV.

The chain combines TRBV25-1 with TRBJ2-7; TRBD1 aligns across 8 bases. In germline, CDR1 is MGHDK, CDR2 SYGVNS. J gave up 5 bases and V 5 bases, and 8 bases lay outside the gene matches. The CDR3 is made up of 14 amino acids. CDR3 nucleotides: TGTGCCAGCAGTCACGGACAGGGAATAAACGAGCAGTACTTC. It specifies CASSHGQGINEQYF.

As DNA, the CDR3 is TGTGCCAGCAGCTTAGACAGGGGGAATAATTCACCCCTCCACTTT. This sequence encodes CASSLDRGNNSPLHF. The rearrangement links TRBV7-2 to TRBJ1-6; 8 bases line up with TRBD1. This CDR3 has 15 amino acids. Germline V gives CDR1 SGHTA, CDR2 FQGNSA. V lost 1 base and J lost 5; bases outside the gene matches: 1.

This chain links TRBV4-2 with TRBJ1-2; 7 nucleotides match TRBD1. CDR3 length: 14 amino acids. J lost 7 bases, V lost 0 bases, and 5 bases had no gene match. Germline V gene data show CDR1 as LGHNA and CDR2 as YNFKEQ. The CDR3 sequence is CASSQDRGLSGYTF. In DNA, the CDR3 is TGTGCCAGCAGCCAAGATAGGGGGCTGAGTGGCTACACCTTC.